The 32 T cell receptor beta chains given below trace back to one sample, sequenced in a study of shared clonotypes between healthy human individuals. It was CD45RO-negative cells, positively selected for CCR7, that made up naive CD8 cells, with terminally differentiated effector memory CD45RA+ cells excluded. Generated by immunoSEQ multiplex PCR, the TCRdb table keeps only in-frame clones and is missing some. The table lists around 2,100,000 clones, about 95% of them singletons. Sequencing used naive CD8+ T cells sorted from blood. These receptors all come from a man aged 18 to 35 in good health.

For this clone: Other DNA sequences in this specimen translate into the identical CDR3. This chain connects TRBV6-5 to TRBJ2-7; a possible D gene is TRBD1 (5 bases). The germline CDR1 and CDR2 sequences are MNHEY and SVGAGI. CDR3 length: 13 residues. Between the trimmed V and J ends, which lost 2 bases and 2 bases, there was a span of 7 bases. The CDR3 DNA sequence: TGTGCCAGCAGTTACGGGGCCACCTACGAGCAGTACTTC. Its translation: CASSYGATYEQYF.

The V gene is TRBV5-1, the J gene TRBJ1-1; possibly TRBD1 for D (6 bases). Germline loops: CDR1 SGHRS, CDR2 YFSETQ. The V and J ends lost 4 bases and 4 bases respectively, with 14 bases between them. The CDR3 spans 14 residues. As DNA, the CDR3 is TGCGCCAGCAGCCGTCTTGGGGGGGCCACTGAAGCTTTCTTT. As protein: CASSRLGGATEAFF.

DNA of the CDR3: TGCGCCAGCAGCTCTGCCGAGCCGGGGGGTTACAATGAGCAGTTCTTC. Translation: CASSSAEPGGYNEQFF. The chain carries TRBV4-1 and TRBJ2-1; 7 nucleotides match TRBD2. The CDR3 is 16 amino acids. CDR1 is MGHRA and CDR2 is YSYEKL in the germline V gene. J gave up 4 bases and V 5 bases, and 11 bases lay outside the gene matches.

This clone is a singleton in its sample. This CDR3 is also generated by other DNA sequences in the sample. The CDR3 is CASSLIGATYEQYF. As DNA, the CDR3 is TGTGCCAGCAGTTTAATAGGGGCTACCTACGAGCAGTACTTC. The rearrangement uses TRBV27 and TRBJ2-7, with D perhaps TRBD1 (5 bases). Germline values: CDR1 MNHEY, CDR2 SMNVEV (reference sequence). This CDR3 comprises 14 residues. The V end was cut by 2 bases, the J end by 2 bases, with 10 bases between.

This sequence joins TRBV4-1 and TRBJ2-7; 9 bases align to TRBD2. The CDR3 covers 16 residues. Trimming cost V 2 bases and J 6 bases; bases outside gene matches: 11. In germline, CDR1 is MGHRA, CDR2 YSYEKL. The CDR3 spells CASSQSLAGIFGEQYF. CDR3 nucleotides: TGCGCCAGCAGCCAATCACTAGCGGGCATCTTTGGCGAGCAGTACTTC.

In this sample, this clone turned up once. V gene TRBV9 combines with J gene TRBJ1-4; D not certain. V lost 3 bases and J 3 bases, leaving 12 bases between the germline ends. Germline CDR1 SGDLS, CDR2 YYNGEE. CDR3 length: 15 amino acids. The CDR3 DNA reads as TGTGCCAGCAGCGCAGGTGTTTTAGCTAATGAAAAACTGTTTTTT. Its translation is CASSAGVLANEKLFF.

Only one count was recorded for this clone. The chain couples TRBV2 to TRBJ1-2; the D is unclear. Between the trimmed V and J ends, which lost 3 bases and 5 bases, there was a span of 19 bases. The germline gives CDR1 SNHLY, CDR2 FYNNEI. The CDR3 runs 16 residues. The chain's CDR3 is CASSEAGDALRYGYTF. CDR3 DNA: TGTGCCAGCAGTGAGGCGGGAGACGCCTTAAGATATGGCTACACCTTC.

The gene calls are TRBV4-2 and TRBJ2-7; D perhaps matches TRBD1 (7 bases). The V and J ends lost 0 bases and 3 bases respectively, with 15 bases between them. CDR1 LGHNA and CDR2 YNFKEQ come from the germline V gene. This CDR3 spans 16 amino acids. CDR3 loop: CASSQEAQGGLYEQYF. The CDR3 nucleotides read TGTGCCAGCAGCCAAGAGGCTCAGGGGGGACTCTACGAGCAGTACTTC.

The rearrangement uses TRBV5-6 and TRBJ2-7; 8 nucleotides match TRBD2. Germline V gene data show CDR1 as SGHDT and CDR2 as YYEEEE. The CDR3 is 17 amino acids. V trimming: 3 bases; J trimming: 4 bases; junction bases outside the gene matches: 15. CDR3 nucleotide sequence: TGTGCCAGCAGCTCGGGCGGGCCAGCGGGAGAAGGGTACGAGCAGTACTTC. It codes for CASSSGGPAGEGYEQYF.

The CDR3 nucleotides read TGTGCCAGCAGCCAACAAATTGTGGTTCCGGGGAATGAGCAGTTCTTC. Translating it yields CASSQQIVVPGNEQFF. The V gene is TRBV4-2, the J gene TRBJ2-1, with D perhaps TRBD2 (5 bases). V lost 2 bases to trimming and J lost 7 bases, with 18 bases between them. This CDR3 has 16 residues. CDR1 and CDR2 (germline): LGHNA, YNFKEQ.

This rearrangement joins TRBV27 to TRBJ1-6; 10 positions agree with TRBD1. Germline V gives CDR1 MNHEY, CDR2 SMNVEV (reference sequence). Trimming at V came to 5 bases and at J to 10 bases, leaving 17 bases not matched to a gene. The CDR3 contains 18 residues. DNA for the CDR3: TGTGCCAGCAGTCTCCTCACCCTGACCGGGACAGGGGACTCACCCCTCCACTTT. It is translated as CASSLLTLTGTGDSPLHF.

This rearrangement joins TRBV27 to TRBJ2-5; D possibly uses TRBD1 or TRBD2 (6 bases each). The CDR3 has 12 residues. V was clipped by 3 bases and J by 9 bases, with 11 bases between them. CDR1 and CDR2 from the germline V gene are MNHEY and SMNVEV (reference sequence). The CDR3 DNA is TGTGCCAGCAGTTTGAGGGGGGAGGCCCAGTACTTC. Amino acids: CASSLRGEAQYF.

CDR3 protein: CASSMDSALNVTF. The CDR3 DNA is TGTGCCAGCAGCATGGACAGCGCCCTAAATGTCACCTTC. The V gene is TRBV9, the J gene TRBJ1-2; D is possibly TRBD1 (6 bases). The germline gives CDR1 SGDLS, CDR2 YYNGEE. This CDR3 comprises 13 residues. Between the trimmed V and J ends, which lost 4 bases and 13 bases, there was a span of 20 bases.

The genes are TRBV7-2 and TRBJ2-7; 9 positions match TRBD2. V was clipped by 4 bases and J by 6 bases; unmatched bases: 7. The CDR3 contains 14 residues. From germline, CDR1 is SGHTA and CDR2 FQGNSA. The CDR3 DNA reads as TGTGCCAGCAGCTCGGTAGCGGGAGTGGTCGAGCAGTACTTC. This sequence encodes CASSSVAGVVEQYF.

The chain couples TRBV6-5 to TRBJ1-4; D unresolved. The V end was cut by 0 bases, the J end by 12 bases, with 11 bases between. The length of the CDR3 is 13 residues. CDR1 MNHEY and CDR2 SVGAGI come from the germline V gene. The CDR3 loop is CASSYSTSGELFF. The CDR3 DNA sequence: TGTGCCAGCAGTTACTCGACCTCTGGGGAACTGTTTTTT.

The chain uses TRBV13 and TRBJ2-1; D might be TRBD2 (5 bases). This CDR3 contains 13 residues. V gave up 5 bases and J gave up 6 bases, with 11 bases separating them. Germline V lookup: CDR1 PRHDT, CDR2 FYEKMQ (reference sequence). CDR3 sequence: CASSPGRGNEQFF. CDR3 DNA sequence: TGTGCCAGCAGCCCAGGCCGGGGCAATGAGCAGTTCTTC.

This chain connects TRBV6-5 to TRBJ1-2; 7 bases match TRBD1. The ends lost 6 bases at V and 10 bases at J; junction bases unmatched: 11. Germline lookup yields CDR1 MNHEY and CDR2 SVGAGI. The CDR3 runs 13 residues. The CDR3 loop is CASSPGTATDYTF. The DNA of the CDR3 is TGTGCCAGCAGCCCCGGGACAGCCACAGACTACACCTTC.

The CDR3 region is CASRFGGGTEAFF. For the CDR3, the DNA is TGTGCCAGCAGGTTCGGCGGCGGGACTGAAGCTTTCTTT. The chain has TRBV28 and TRBJ1-1; no firm D call. Trimming took off 6 bases at V and 5 bases at J, with 13 bases between the two ends. CDR1 is MDHEN and CDR2 is SYDVKM in the germline V gene. This CDR3 region has 13 residues.

About this clone itself: Other DNA variants within this sample encode the same CDR3. The chain combines TRBV6-5 with TRBJ2-2; D unclear. The CDR3 has 14 amino acids. V gave up 0 bases and J gave up 6 bases, with 8 bases separating them. Germline assignment: CDR1 MNHEY and CDR2 SVGAGI. CDR3 region: CASSYSVGPGELFF. The CDR3 nucleotides read TGTGCCAGCAGTTACTCGGTGGGTCCCGGGGAGCTGTTTTTT.

This clone was seen a handful of times. This rearrangement joins TRBV30 to TRBJ1-6; D unclear. The CDR3 spans 14 residues. Germline values: CDR1 GTSNPN, CDR2 SVGIG (reference sequence). Trimming took 8 bases from V and 8 from J, leaving 19 bases between them. CDR3 residues: CAGTGSPRDSPLHF. CDR3 nucleotides: TGTGCCGGAACCGGGTCTCCTAGAGATTCACCCCTCCACTTT.

This chain joins TRBV18 and TRBJ1-4, with TRBD1 matching over 10 bases. J gave up 8 bases and V 4 bases, and 7 bases lay outside the gene matches. Germline V gene sequence: CDR1 KGHSH, CDR2 LQKENI. The CDR3 loop spans 15 amino acids. The CDR3 DNA sequence: TGTGCCAGCTCACAGACGGGACAGGGGAACGAAAAACTGTTTTTT. Amino acid sequence: CASSQTGQGNEKLFF.

The chain carries TRBV4-1 and TRBJ2-3; tentative D call: TRBD1 (5 bases). Germline V CDR1 and CDR2: MGHRA, YSYEKL. The CDR3 extends over 14 amino acids. V was shortened by 8 bases and J by 1 base, with 13 bases between the two germline ends. The CDR3 bases are TGCGCCAGCGGCAGGGCCCCGGGCACAGATACGCAGTATTTT. Amino acids: CASGRAPGTDTQYF.

The chain uses TRBV1 and TRBJ1-5. TRBV1 is labeled a pseudogene. The CDR3 runs 18 residues. This CDR3 reads CTSSQDRTPPALNQPQHF. CDR3 DNA: TGCACCAGCAGCCAAGACAGGACCCCGCCGGCTTTAAATCAGCCCCAGCATTTT.

The chain is built from TRBV18 and TRBJ2-1; D gene ambiguous. Germline V gene sequence: CDR1 KGHSH, CDR2 LQKENI. V gave up 1 base and J gave up 5 bases, with 9 bases separating them. The CDR3 covers 14 residues. CDR3 nucleotide sequence: TGTGCCAGCTCACCACTCGAACGGAACAATGAGCAGTTCTTC. It is translated as CASSPLERNNEQFF.

The chain combines TRBV4-2 with TRBJ2-1; 12 bases match TRBD2. This CDR3 is 19 amino acids long. CDR1 and CDR2 from the germline V gene are LGHNA and YNFKEQ. J was trimmed by 4 bases and V by 0 bases; bases with no gene match: 10. CDR3 in DNA: TGTGCCAGCAGCCAAGATCGTCTCCTAGCGGGGGGGAGATACAATGAGCAGTTCTTC. Encoded protein: CASSQDRLLAGGRYNEQFF.

The chain uses TRBV30 and TRBJ2-7, with TRBD2 matching over 10 bases. Germline V gives CDR1 GTSNPN, CDR2 SVGIG (reference sequence). The CDR3 is 17 amino acids. Trimming took 0 bases from V and 0 from J; bases not matched to a gene: 8. Here the CDR3 DNA reads TGTGCCTGGAGTGTAGTTAGCGGGAGGACATACTCCTACGAGCAGTACTTC. Amino acids: CAWSVVSGRTYSYEQYF.

The rearrangement links TRBV6-1 to TRBJ2-3, with D tentatively TRBD2 (5 bases). CDR1 is MNHNS and CDR2 is SASEGT in the germline V gene. The V end was cut by 4 bases, the J end by 0 bases, with 11 bases between. This CDR3 region has 15 residues. CDR3 DNA: TGTGCCAGCAGTGGTATAGGCGGGAGCACAGATACGCAGTATTTT. It specifies CASSGIGGSTDTQYF.

The chain uses TRBV7-2 and TRBJ2-7, with unresolved D. Trimming removed 2 bases from V and 2 bases from J, with 7 bases in between. The CDR3 runs 13 residues. Germline assignment: CDR1 SGHTA and CDR2 FQGNSA. The CDR3 coding sequence is TGTGCCAGCAGCTTAAGGTACCCCTACGAGCAGTACTTC. As protein: CASSLRYPYEQYF.

The chain carries TRBV11-2 and TRBJ1-5; D is undetermined. This CDR3 comprises 16 residues. From germline, CDR1 is SGHAT and CDR2 FQNNGV. V lost 0 bases and J lost 2, with 11 bases in between. The CDR3 region is CASSLDAGFGNQPQHF. The DNA for the CDR3 is TGTGCCAGCAGCTTAGATGCGGGGTTTGGCAATCAGCCCCAGCATTTT. Using reference TRBV11-2 and TRBJ1-5 for the parts outside the CDR3, the full variable domain is EAGVAQSPRYKIIEKRQSVAFWCNPISGHATLYWYQQILGQGPKLLIQFQNNGVVDDSQLPKDRFSAERLKGVDSTLKIQPAKLEDSAVYLCASSLDAGFGNQPQHFGDGTRLSIL.

V is TRBV7-9 and J is TRBJ1-4; D not certain. CDR3 length: 14 residues. CDR1 is SEHNR and CDR2 is FQNEAQ in the germline V gene (reference sequence). V was shortened by 4 bases and J by 2 bases, with 8 bases between the two germline ends. The CDR3 DNA sequence: TGTGCCAGCAGCTCGCCGTTGACTAATGAAAAACTGTTTTTT. Its translation is CASSSPLTNEKLFF.

As for this clone: The same CDR3 can be traced to other DNA sequences in this sample. The chain has TRBV27 and TRBJ2-7, with 8 nucleotides matching TRBD1. V dropped 4 bases and J dropped 5; count of bases not matched to a gene: 7. The CDR3 loop spans 14 amino acids. Per the germline V gene, CDR1 is MNHEY and CDR2 is SMNVEV (reference sequence). As DNA, the CDR3 is TGTGCCAGCAGTTCAGGGACAGGCGGGCACGAGCAGTACTTC. This codes for CASSSGTGGHEQYF.

The chain combines TRBV6-5 with TRBJ1-6; D uncertain. Germline assignment: CDR1 MNHEY and CDR2 SVGAGI. V gave up 7 bases and J gave up 0 bases, with 4 bases separating them. The CDR3 is 13 residues long. DNA of the CDR3: TGTGCCAGCAAGTCCTCCTATAATTCACCCCTCCACTTT. The encoded protein is CASKSSYNSPLHF.